The 13 T cell receptor beta chains below come from one sample, sequenced in a study of neurological immune-mediated disorders. Described time point: longitudinal time-point 2. TCRdb used MiXCR to reprocess the 5' RACE reads, holding one entry per CDR3 protein. This table has roughly 80,000 distinct CDR3 sequences, 5.8% appearing once. The sequenced sample was PBMCs. The source is a woman between 55 and 75 years old with multiple sclerosis.

This clonotype was recorded at least ten times. The chain has TRBV11-2 and TRBJ1-2; TRBD1 is a possible D gene (5 bases). Trimming took 0 bases from V and 8 from J, leaving 10 bases between them. CDR1 is SGHAT and CDR2 is FQNNGV in the germline V gene. This CDR3 region has 13 residues. This chain's CDR3 is CASSLDPGTGYTF. CDR3 coding DNA: TGTGCCAGCAGCTTAGATCCAGGGACCGGCTACACCTTC. Full variable domain (rest looked up from reference TRBV11-2 and TRBJ1-2): EAGVAQSPRYKIIEKRQSVAFWCNPISGHATLYWYQQILGQGPKLLIQFQNNGVVDDSQLPKDRFSAERLKGVDSTLKIQPAKLEDSAVYLCASSLDPGTGYTFGSGTRLTVV.

This clonotype was observed at least ten times. The CDR3 DNA is TGTGCCACATCCGGGGCGTACTCCTACGAGCAGTACTTC. Protein: CATSGAYSYEQYF. The genes are TRBV12-3 or TRBV12-4 and TRBJ2-7; either TRBD1 or TRBD2 may fit D (5 bases each). This CDR3 region has 13 residues. The ends were cut back, 10 bases at V and 0 bases at J, with 13 bases in the middle.

This clonotype was seen repeatedly, ten times or more. The V and J genes are TRBV9 and TRBJ2-3; no definite D call. This CDR3 is built from 11 residues. CDR1 and CDR2 (germline): SGDLS, YYNGEE. The ends were cut back, 5 bases at V and 3 bases at J, with 4 bases in the middle. The CDR3 loop reads CASSTTDTQYF. CDR3 sequence (DNA): TGTGCCAGCAGTACGACAGATACGCAGTATTTT.

This clonotype was recorded many times. The chain is built from TRBV20-1 and TRBJ1-1; 8 bases map to TRBD1. This CDR3 spans 15 amino acids. Per germline, CDR1 DFQATT and CDR2 SNEGSKA (reference sequence). V was clipped by 1 base and J by 6 bases; unmatched bases: 10. This chain's CDR3 is CSARVPGGLGAEAFF. DNA for the CDR3: TGCAGTGCTAGAGTCCCAGGGGGCCTAGGCGCTGAAGCTTTCTTT.

V is TRBV29-1 and J is TRBJ1-3; D gene unclear. CDR1 is SQVTM, CDR2 ANQGSEA, per germline. The CDR3 is 13 residues long. Trimming shortened V by 4 bases and J by 0 bases, and 7 bases separated the two germline ends. CDR3 residues: CSVGQSSGNTIYF. For the CDR3, the DNA is TGCAGCGTTGGTCAGAGCTCTGGAAACACCATATATTTT.

By its share, this clonotype is medium-sized. This chain joins TRBV20-1 and TRBJ2-3; the D gene could be TRBD1 or TRBD2 (5 bases each). The CDR3 is 15 residues long. Germline lookup yields CDR1 DFQATT and CDR2 SNEGSKA (reference sequence). Trimming shortened V by 6 bases and J by 3 bases, and 19 bases separated the two germline ends. CDR3: CSAETGAEGTDTQYF. CDR3 nucleotides: TGCAGTGCCGAAACCGGGGCAGAGGGGACAGATACGCAGTATTTT.

This clonotype has a count of ten or more. The chain recombines TRBV7-6 with TRBJ1-1; D remains unclear. The V gene's germline CDR1 is SGHVS and CDR2 FNYEAQ. Trimming shortened V by 1 base and J by 2 bases, and 8 bases separated the two germline ends. The CDR3 length is 14 residues. The CDR3 bases are TGTGCCAGCAGCTTAGGAGGGCCAAACACTGAAGCTTTCTTT. It is translated as CASSLGGPNTEAFF.

In its sample, this clonotype was seen many times. CDR3 bases: TGTGCCAGCAGCGTCGCAGGGGGTGAAAAACTGTTTTTT. It encodes CASSVAGGEKLFF. V and J are TRBV9 and TRBJ1-4; TRBD1 matches 7 bases. Per the germline V gene, CDR1 is SGDLS and CDR2 is YYNGEE. The V and J ends lost 2 bases and 7 bases, in that order; junction bases with no gene match: 2. There are 13 residues in the CDR3.

The chain is built from TRBV5-1 and TRBJ2-7, with D perhaps TRBD2 (6 bases). V lost 0 bases to trimming and J lost 6 bases, with 13 bases between them. The CDR3 consists of 14 residues. Germline CDR1 is SGHRS and CDR2 is YFSETQ. The CDR3 DNA reads TGCGCCAGCAGCTTGGATGGGGGGTATCGCGAGCAGTACTTC. Protein sequence: CASSLDGGYREQYF.

Ten or more counts support this clonotype. The chain has TRBV6-6 and TRBJ2-1; 8 bases are a match to TRBD2. The CDR3 is made up of 15 amino acids. V dropped 5 bases and J dropped 6; count of bases not matched to a gene: 9. Germline CDR1 is MNHNY and CDR2 is SVGAGI (reference sequence). The CDR3 DNA follows: TGTGCCAGCAGTCCACCGGGACTAGTGGGCAATGAGCAGTTCTTC. It encodes CASSPPGLVGNEQFF.

This clonotype was seen many times. The chain combines TRBV5-1 with TRBJ2-1; D possibly uses TRBD1 or TRBD2 (5 bases each). CDR3 length: 13 residues. Germline-derived CDR1 and CDR2 are SGHRS and YFSETQ. Trimming removed 3 bases at V and 9 bases at J, with 13 bases between. The CDR3 here is CASSSPEGFEQFF. Written as DNA, the CDR3 is TGCGCCAGCAGCTCCCCAGAGGGGTTTGAGCAGTTCTTC.

This clonotype was detected many times. At one boundary the junction diverges from the germline segment, which might be a read error. The chain is built from TRBV20-1 and TRBJ2-3, with D tentatively TRBD2 (7 bases). There are 14 residues in the CDR3. Germline assignment: CDR1 DFQATT and CDR2 SNEGSKA (reference sequence). CDR3 protein: CSARGGGGLDTQYF. In DNA form, the CDR3 reads TGCAGTGCCAGAGGAGGGGGGGGCTTAGATACGCAGTATTTT.

This clonotype was found many times. This chain uses TRBV5-1 with TRBJ2-4; 8 nucleotides align to TRBD2. V gave up 3 bases and J gave up 1 base; unmatched junction bases: 0. The CDR3 is 14 amino acids. The germline gives CDR1 SGHRS, CDR2 YFSETQ. The CDR3 DNA reads TGCGCCAGCAGCTCTAGCGGGGCCAAAAACATTCAGTACTTC. This translates into CASSSSGAKNIQYF.